Shown below are 27 T cell receptor beta chains from a single sample sequenced in a study of blood T cell repertoires in COVID-19. Clones were sequenced by immunoSEQ multiplex PCR, and TCRdb holds only the in-frame ones, with some missing. The sample includes about 190,000 clones, approximately 85% of them seen just once. Sequenced: peripheral blood. The receptor set was obtained from an older woman with active or convalescent COVID-19.

The chain combines TRBV27 with TRBJ1-6; the D is unclear. The CDR3 is 18 amino acids. CDR1 is MNHEY, CDR2 SMNVEV, per germline (reference sequence). The V end was cut by 6 bases, the J end by 0 bases, with 18 bases between. The CDR3 bases are TGTGCCAGCAGATACACAGCGACGGGGAGCTCCTATAATTCACCCCTCCACTTT. Residues: CASRYTATGSSYNSPLHF.

The chain has TRBV5-1 and TRBJ2-3; TRBD1 aligns across 7 bases. CDR1 is SGHRS, CDR2 YFSETQ, per germline. The CDR3 consists of 14 residues. The junction had 4 bases not matched to a gene; V was cut back by 2 bases and J by 4 bases. CDR3 loop: CASSFRQGPDTQYF. The CDR3 DNA reads TGCGCCAGCAGCTTTCGACAGGGCCCAGATACGCAGTATTTT.

V gene TRBV5-1 combines with J gene TRBJ1-3, with 7 bases lining up with TRBD1. CDR3 length: 16 residues. Per germline, CDR1 SGHRS and CDR2 YFSETQ. The V and J ends lost 3 bases and 0 bases, in that order; junction bases with no gene match: 6. The CDR3 here is CASSYYRGHSGNTIYF. CDR3 nucleotides: TGCGCCAGCAGCTACTACAGGGGACACTCTGGAAACACCATATATTTT.

The V and J genes are TRBV30 and TRBJ1-4, with no clear D. The CDR3 has 14 amino acids. V was cut by 3 bases and J by 8 bases, with 16 bases left in between. Germline V gives CDR1 GTSNPN, CDR2 SVGIG (reference sequence). This CDR3 is CAWSASPLREKLFF. In DNA form, the CDR3 reads TGTGCCTGGAGCGCATCTCCGTTACGGGAAAAACTGTTTTTT.

CDR3 sequence: CASSQSGGTEAFF. In nucleotides, the CDR3 is TGTGCCAGCAGCCAGTCCGGGGGGACTGAAGCTTTCTTT. This chain uses TRBV3-1 (or the pseudogene TRBV3-2) with TRBJ1-1, with D possibly being TRBD1 (5 bases). With 3 bases removed from V and 5 bases from J, the gap between germline ends came to 10 bases. This CDR3 has 13 residues. The V gene's germline CDR1 is LGHDT and CDR2 YNNKEL (reference sequence).

The rearrangement joins TRBV20-1 to TRBJ1-2, with D possibly matching TRBD1 (6 bases). V was clipped by 6 bases and J by 11 bases, with 16 bases between them. The CDR3 runs to 11 residues. Germline values: CDR1 DFQATT, CDR2 SNEGSKA (reference sequence). The CDR3 loop is CSAERGIWYTF. In DNA, the CDR3 is TGCAGTGCCGAGAGGGGGATATGGTACACCTTC.

This chain links TRBV4-2 with TRBJ2-1; TRBD2 matches 10 bases. Germline CDR1 and CDR2: LGHNA and YNFKEQ. The CDR3 consists of 16 residues. V shed 2 bases, J shed 3 bases, and the junction held 4 bases outside the gene matches. The CDR3 nucleotides are TGTGCCAGCAGCCAACCACTAGCGGGAAACTACAATGAGCAGTTCTTC. Amino acid sequence: CASSQPLAGNYNEQFF.

This rearrangement joins TRBV5-5 to TRBJ2-7, with 7 nucleotides matching TRBD1. CDR1 SGHKS and CDR2 YYEKEE come from the germline V gene (reference sequence). Unmatched junction bases numbered 10, after V lost 4 bases and J lost 3 bases. The CDR3 covers 15 residues. CDR3 sequence reads: CASSLLTGNLYEQYF. The DNA for the CDR3 is TGTGCCAGCAGCCTATTGACAGGGAACCTCTACGAGCAGTACTTC.

This sequence joins TRBV28 and TRBJ2-1; D possibly corresponds to TRBD1 (5 bases). The germline V gene has CDR1 MDHEN and CDR2 SYDVKM. Deletions cut 6 bases from V and 8 bases from J, with 14 bases between. The CDR3 covers 13 residues. CDR3 region: CASSSRTSHEQFF. CDR3 nucleotide sequence: TGTGCCAGCAGCAGCAGGACAAGTCATGAGCAGTTCTTC.

This chain uses TRBV7-9 with TRBJ1-4; D remains ambiguous. V lost 3 bases to trimming and J lost 3 bases, with 8 bases between them. Germline V lookup: CDR1 SEHNR, CDR2 FQNEAQ (reference sequence). CDR3 size: 14 residues. CDR3 amino acids: CASSFRGPNEKLFF. For the CDR3, the DNA is TGTGCCAGCAGCTTTAGAGGGCCTAATGAAAAACTGTTTTTT.

The chain carries TRBV28 and TRBJ2-7; 8 bases line up with TRBD1. The V gene end was trimmed by 4 bases and the J gene end by 4 bases; junction bases not matched to a gene: 9. The CDR3 consists of 15 residues. The germline V gene encodes CDR1 MDHEN and CDR2 SYDVKM. CDR3 sequence (DNA): TGTGCCAGCAGTTCCACAGGGGGTCCTGAGTACGAGCAGTACTTC. This encodes CASSSTGGPEYEQYF.

This rearrangement joins TRBV5-5 to TRBJ1-4; D may be TRBD1 (6 bases). Trimming removed 4 bases at V and 1 base at J, with 11 bases between. CDR1 and CDR2 (germline): SGHKS, YYEKEE (reference sequence). The CDR3 runs to 15 residues. The CDR3 region is CASSTGPRTNEKLFF. CDR3 DNA: TGTGCCAGCAGCACAGGGCCCCGAACTAATGAAAAACTGTTTTTT.

V usage is TRBV5-1 and J usage is TRBJ2-5, with 7 bases matching TRBD2. CDR3 size: 18 residues. With V trimmed by 0 bases and J by 2 bases, 13 bases remained unmatched. Germline CDR1 and CDR2: SGHRS and YFSETQ. The CDR3 bases are TGCGCCAGCAGCTTGGAGAGTATCCTAGCGGAGGGACAAGAGACCCAGTACTTC. It specifies CASSLESILAEGQETQYF.

This clone was detected once. The chain has TRBV7-9 and TRBJ2-1; maybe TRBD1 (5 bases). Germline V CDR1 and CDR2: SEHNR, FQNEAQ (reference sequence). This CDR3 has 19 amino acids. Trimming took 1 base from V and 0 from J, leaving 19 bases between them. Written as DNA, the CDR3 is TGTGCCAGCAGCTTAGTAAAGGTTAGGGTGGGGCCCTCCTACAATGAGCAGTTCTTC. This sequence encodes CASSLVKVRVGPSYNEQFF.

The J gene is TRBJ1-2, the V gene TRBV5-6; D is unclear. The CDR3 is made up of 14 amino acids. Germline lookup yields CDR1 SGHDT and CDR2 YYEEEE. V lost 1 base and J lost 6, with 13 bases in between. CDR3 sequence (DNA): TGTGCCAGCAGCTTGTTGGAGGGTGTGGATGGCTACACCTTC. It is translated as CASSLLEGVDGYTF.

J is TRBJ2-7 and V is TRBV2; D ambiguous. The V gene's germline CDR1 is SNHLY and CDR2 FYNNEI. The CDR3 runs to 14 residues. Trimming pared 0 bases from V and 1 base from J, leaving 7 bases between. CDR3 region: CASSEAFGSYEQYF. The CDR3 bases are TGTGCCAGCAGTGAAGCGTTCGGTTCCTACGAGCAGTACTTC.

The table lists this clone with a few counts. The chain's CDR3 is CASSTREDTNQPQHF. The CDR3 coding sequence is TGTGCCAGCAGCACAAGAGAGGACACCAATCAGCCCCAGCATTTT. This chain uses TRBV6-6 with TRBJ1-5, with a tentative D call TRBD1 (5 bases). The germline V gene encodes CDR1 MNHNY and CDR2 SVGAGI (reference sequence). Deletions cut 6 bases from V and 3 bases from J, with 15 bases between. The CDR3 contains 15 residues.

This chain connects TRBV7-6 to TRBJ2-5; 9 nucleotides match TRBD1. In germline, CDR1 is SGHVS, CDR2 FNYEAQ. The CDR3 consists of 15 residues. The V and J ends lost 5 bases and 4 bases, in that order; junction bases with no gene match: 8. The chain's CDR3 is CASSTRTGDIETQYF. The CDR3 DNA follows: TGTGCCAGCAGCACCAGGACAGGGGATATAGAGACCCAGTACTTC.

The rearrangement joins TRBV2 to TRBJ2-6; unclear D gene. V was pared by 7 bases and J by 1 base, with 11 bases between. From germline, CDR1 is SNHLY and CDR2 FYNNEI. CDR3 length: 15 residues. Written as DNA, the CDR3 is TGTGCCAGCAAAGCAGGCGTTTCTGGGGCCAACGTCCTGACTTTC. Translated, it gives CASKAGVSGANVLTF.

Here the CDR3 reads CASSQAGTVLYEQYF. CDR3 in DNA: TGCGCCAGCAGCCAAGCCGGGACTGTTCTCTACGAGCAGTACTTC. The chain has TRBV4-1 and TRBJ2-7, with D perhaps matching TRBD2 (6 bases). The length of the CDR3 is 15 residues. The V end was cut by 1 base, the J end by 3 bases, with 13 bases between. In germline, CDR1 is MGHRA, CDR2 YSYEKL.

This rearrangement joins TRBV29-1 to TRBJ1-1; D gene unclear. Trimming shortened V by 7 bases and J by 3 bases, and 15 bases separated the two germline ends. This CDR3 has 13 amino acids. Germline lookup yields CDR1 SQVTM and CDR2 ANQGSEA. The CDR3 DNA sequence: TGCAGCGCCGCCGCGGGTGCGGACACTGAAGCTTTCTTT. Translation: CSAAAGADTEAFF.

V and J are TRBV12-5 and TRBJ1-5; the D gene is possibly TRBD1 (5 bases). This CDR3 region has 14 residues. Germline-derived CDR1 and CDR2 are LGHNT and FRNRAP. Trimming left V 6 bases short and J 4 bases short, with 13 bases between. The CDR3 region has the DNA TGTGCTAGTGGATTGTCAGGGTGGAATCAGCCCCAGCATTTT. It encodes CASGLSGWNQPQHF.

J is TRBJ1-2 and V is TRBV28; D possibly corresponds to TRBD1 (5 bases). The germline gives CDR1 MDHEN, CDR2 SYDVKM. V lost 3 bases and J 8 bases, leaving 19 bases between the germline ends. The CDR3 runs to 15 residues. CDR3 DNA sequence: TGTGCCAGCAGTTTGGGGCAGGGCCTTTTGGGGGGCTACACCTTC. Its translation is CASSLGQGLLGGYTF.

This clone was detected a few times. The J gene is TRBJ1-5, the V gene TRBV11-2; unclear D gene. Per germline, CDR1 SGHAT and CDR2 FQNNGV. Trimming removed 7 bases at V and 4 bases at J, with 5 bases between. The CDR3 spans 11 residues. For the CDR3, the DNA is TGTGCCAGCATCCTTAATCAGCCCCAGCATTTT. It encodes CASILNQPQHF.

This chain joins TRBV27 and TRBJ2-7, with TRBD1 identical over 7 bases. This CDR3 comprises 14 residues. V lost 8 bases, J lost 4 bases, and 11 bases stayed unmatched. Germline values: CDR1 MNHEY, CDR2 SMNVEV (reference sequence). The CDR3 is CASGEGAVLYEQYF. Here the CDR3 DNA reads TGTGCCAGCGGCGAGGGGGCGGTTCTTTACGAGCAGTACTTC.

J is TRBJ2-5 and V is TRBV7-9; D may be TRBD2 (6 bases). The V end was cut by 1 base, the J end by 2 bases, with 20 bases between. CDR1 and CDR2 from the germline V gene are SEHNR and FQNEAQ (reference sequence). This CDR3 has 18 residues. This chain's CDR3 is CASSLGLTALEGQETQYF. The CDR3 nucleotides are TGTGCCAGCAGCTTAGGGCTTACGGCTCTGGAGGGGCAAGAGACCCAGTACTTC.

This clone appeared once. The rearrangement uses TRBV5-4 and TRBJ2-2, with 10 nucleotides matching TRBD2. V lost 6 bases to trimming and J lost 5 bases; unmatched junction nucleotides: 7. CDR1 is SGHNT and CDR2 is YYREEE in the germline V gene (reference sequence). CDR3 length: 15 amino acids. CDR3 bases: TGTGCCAGCACAAACCGGACTAGCGGAACCGGGGAGCTGTTTTTT. It specifies CASTNRTSGTGELFF.